This record covers a single T cell receptor (beta chain). The source of the sample is a study of T cell repertoires in cytomegalovirus infection. V lost 3 bases to trimming and J lost 5 bases, with 18 bases between them. This CDR3 has 16 residues. CDR1 SGHRS and CDR2 YFSETQ come from the germline V gene. MiXCR, applied by TCRdb to the reads, yields one record per CDR3 protein. The data show 200,000 or so distinct CDR3 sequences, under 30% seen once. The specimen sequenced was PBMCs. The TCR originated in a human donor in good health (CMV status not recorded). Some clones in this sample may be carry-over from other donors' samples. The rearrangement uses TRBV5-1 and TRBJ2-1; D is perhaps TRBD1 (6 bases). Here the CDR3 reads CASSSDASRGNNEQFF. CDR3 nucleotide sequence: TGCGCCAGCAGCTCGGATGCCTCCAGGGGCAACAATGAGCAGTTCTTC.